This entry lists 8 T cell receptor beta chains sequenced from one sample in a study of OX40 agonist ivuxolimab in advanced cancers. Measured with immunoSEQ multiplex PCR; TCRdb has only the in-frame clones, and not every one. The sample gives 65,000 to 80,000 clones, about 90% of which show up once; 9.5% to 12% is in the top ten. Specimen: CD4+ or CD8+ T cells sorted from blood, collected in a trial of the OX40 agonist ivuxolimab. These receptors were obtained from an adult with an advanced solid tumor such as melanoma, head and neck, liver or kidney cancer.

The DNA for the CDR3 is TGTGCCAGCAGCTACAATCAGATAGCGGGAGCCTACGAGCAGTACTTC. This sequence encodes CASSYNQIAGAYEQYF. This sequence joins TRBV7-9 and TRBJ2-7, with 9 bases fitting TRBD2. This CDR3 region has 16 residues. V dropped 4 bases and J dropped 2; count of bases not matched to a gene: 9. Per the germline V gene, CDR1 is SEHNR and CDR2 is FQNEAQ (reference sequence).

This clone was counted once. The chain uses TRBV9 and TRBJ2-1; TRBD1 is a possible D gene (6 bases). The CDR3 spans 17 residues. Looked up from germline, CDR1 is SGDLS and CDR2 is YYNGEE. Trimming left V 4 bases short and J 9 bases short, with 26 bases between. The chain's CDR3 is CASSFPLQGALVAEQFF. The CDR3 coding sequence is TGTGCCAGCAGCTTCCCCTTACAGGGTGCGTTAGTAGCTGAGCAGTTCTTC.

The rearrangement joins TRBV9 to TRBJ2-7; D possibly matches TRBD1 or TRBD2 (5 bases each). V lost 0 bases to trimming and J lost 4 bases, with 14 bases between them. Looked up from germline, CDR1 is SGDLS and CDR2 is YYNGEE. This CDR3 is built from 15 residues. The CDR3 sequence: CASSVAGQGPYEQYF. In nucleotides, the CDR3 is TGTGCCAGCAGCGTAGCGGGCCAGGGACCGTACGAGCAGTACTTC.

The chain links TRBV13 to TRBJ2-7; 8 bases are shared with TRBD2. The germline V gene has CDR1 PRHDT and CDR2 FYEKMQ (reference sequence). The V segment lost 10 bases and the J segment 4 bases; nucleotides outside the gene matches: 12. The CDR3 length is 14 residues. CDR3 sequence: CATELRGGTYEQYF. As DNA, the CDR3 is TGTGCCACCGAACTCCGGGGGGGAACATACGAGCAGTACTTC. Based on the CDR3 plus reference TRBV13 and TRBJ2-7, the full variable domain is AAGVIQSPRHLIKEKRETATLKCYPIPRHDTVYWYQQGPGQDPQFLISFYEKMQSDKGSIPDRFSAQQFSDYHSELNMSSLELGDSALYFCATELRGGTYEQYFGPGTRLTVT.

CDR3 nucleotide sequence: TGTGCCAGCAGCTCCCCCCTTACGGGGGGGGGCCGTCAGATCGACGAGCAGTACTTC. It encodes CASSSPLTGGGRQIDEQYF. V and J are TRBV7-6 and TRBJ2-7; 8 bases map to TRBD2. Losses at the gene ends were 4 bases for V and 5 bases for J; bases not matched to a gene: 22. This CDR3 has 19 amino acids. The germline gives CDR1 SGHVS, CDR2 FNYEAQ. The full variable domain, in which reference TRBV7-6 and TRBJ2-7 provide the parts outside the CDR3, is GAGVSQSPRYKVTKRGQDVALRCDPISGHVSLYWYRQALGQGPEFLTYFNYEAQQDKSGLPNDRFSAERPEGSISTLTIQRTEQRDSAMYRCASSSPLTGGGRQIDEQYFGPGTRLTVT.

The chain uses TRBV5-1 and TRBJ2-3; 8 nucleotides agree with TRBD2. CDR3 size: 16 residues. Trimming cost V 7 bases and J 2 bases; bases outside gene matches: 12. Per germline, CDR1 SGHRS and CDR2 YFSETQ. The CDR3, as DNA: TGCGCCAGCGGGGCGGGTAGCGGGGCGTCCACAGATACGCAGTATTTT. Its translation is CASGAGSGASTDTQYF.

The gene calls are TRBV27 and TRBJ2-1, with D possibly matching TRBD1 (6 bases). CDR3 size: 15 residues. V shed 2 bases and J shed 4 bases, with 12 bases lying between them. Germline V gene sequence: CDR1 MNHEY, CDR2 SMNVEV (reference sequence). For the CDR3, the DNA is TGTGCCAGCAGTTTAAGGGGGAGTCAATACAATGAGCAGTTCTTC. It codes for CASSLRGSQYNEQFF.

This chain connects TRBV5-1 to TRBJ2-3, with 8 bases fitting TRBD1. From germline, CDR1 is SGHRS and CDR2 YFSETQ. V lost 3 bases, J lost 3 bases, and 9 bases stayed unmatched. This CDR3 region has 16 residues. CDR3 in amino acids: CASSSDLDRETDTQYF. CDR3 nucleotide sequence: TGCGCCAGCAGCTCGGACCTGGACAGGGAGACAGATACGCAGTATTTT. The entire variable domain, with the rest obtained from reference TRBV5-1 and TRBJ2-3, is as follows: KAGVTQTPRYLIKTRGQQVTLSCSPISGHRSVSWYQQTPGQGLQFLFEYFSETQRNKGNFPGRFSGRQFSNSRSEMNVSTLELGDSALYLCASSSDLDRETDTQYFGPGTRLTVL.